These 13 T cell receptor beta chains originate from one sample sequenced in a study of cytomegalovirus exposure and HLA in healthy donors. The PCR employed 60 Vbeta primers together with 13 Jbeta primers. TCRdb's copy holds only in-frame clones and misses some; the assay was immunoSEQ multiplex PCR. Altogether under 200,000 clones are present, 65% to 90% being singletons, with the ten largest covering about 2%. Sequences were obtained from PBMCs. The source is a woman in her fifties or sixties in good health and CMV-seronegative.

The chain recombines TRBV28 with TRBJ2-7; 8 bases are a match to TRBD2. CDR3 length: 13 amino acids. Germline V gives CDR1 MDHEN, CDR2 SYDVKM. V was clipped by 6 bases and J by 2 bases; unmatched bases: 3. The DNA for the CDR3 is TGTGCCAGCAGCCCCGGGGGGGCCTACGAGCAGTACTTC. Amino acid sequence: CASSPGGAYEQYF.

CDR3 coding DNA: TGTGCCATCGGGGCAGGGGGCTCGATCACTGAAGCTTTCTTT. Translating it yields CAIGAGGSITEAFF. V and J are TRBV10-3 and TRBJ1-1; TRBD1 matches at 8 bases. CDR1 is ENHRY and CDR2 is SYGVKD in the germline V gene. The J segment lost 4 bases and the V segment lost 8 bases, leaving 9 bases of the junction unmatched. The CDR3 is 14 residues long.

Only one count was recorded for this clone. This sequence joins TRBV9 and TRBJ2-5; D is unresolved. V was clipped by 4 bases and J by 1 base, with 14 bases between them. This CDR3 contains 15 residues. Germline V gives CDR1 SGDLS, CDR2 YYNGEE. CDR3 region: CASSRAYGLQETQYF. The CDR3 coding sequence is TGTGCCAGCAGCAGAGCTTATGGGCTCCAAGAGACCCAGTACTTC.

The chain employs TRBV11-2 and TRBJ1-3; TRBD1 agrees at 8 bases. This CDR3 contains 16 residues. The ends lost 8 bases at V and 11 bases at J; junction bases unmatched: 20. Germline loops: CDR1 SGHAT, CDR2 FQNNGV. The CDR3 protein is CASYPTRQGNRGPIYF. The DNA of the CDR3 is TGTGCCAGCTACCCCACTCGACAGGGGAACAGGGGCCCCATATATTTT.

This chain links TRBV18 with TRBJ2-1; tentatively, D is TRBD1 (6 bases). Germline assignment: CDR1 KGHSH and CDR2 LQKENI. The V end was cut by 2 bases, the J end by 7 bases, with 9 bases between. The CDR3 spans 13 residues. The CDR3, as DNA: TGTGCCAGCTCACCAGGGACAACAAATGAGCAGTTCTTC. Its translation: CASSPGTTNEQFF.

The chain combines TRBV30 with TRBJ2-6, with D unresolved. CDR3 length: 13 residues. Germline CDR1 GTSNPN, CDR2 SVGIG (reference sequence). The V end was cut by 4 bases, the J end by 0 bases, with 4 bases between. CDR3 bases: TGTGCCTGGACAGTCTCTGGGGCCAACGTCCTGACTTTC. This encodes CAWTVSGANVLTF.

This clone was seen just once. This chain's CDR3 is CASSPTAYNSPLHF. CDR3 sequence (DNA): TGTGCCAGCAGCCCTACAGCCTATAATTCACCCCTCCACTTT. The V call is TRBV4-2, the J call TRBJ1-6; the D is unclear. The CDR3 has 14 residues. The germline V and J ends were trimmed by 4 bases and 2 bases, with 6 bases remaining between them. Germline CDR1 reads LGHNA; CDR2 reads YNFKEQ.

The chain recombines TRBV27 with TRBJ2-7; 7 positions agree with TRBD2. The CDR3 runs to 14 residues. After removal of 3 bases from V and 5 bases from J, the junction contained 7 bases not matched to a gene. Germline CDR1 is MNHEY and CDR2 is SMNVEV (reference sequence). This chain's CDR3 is CASSLERDFHEQYF. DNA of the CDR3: TGTGCCAGCAGTTTGGAGCGGGACTTCCACGAGCAGTACTTC.

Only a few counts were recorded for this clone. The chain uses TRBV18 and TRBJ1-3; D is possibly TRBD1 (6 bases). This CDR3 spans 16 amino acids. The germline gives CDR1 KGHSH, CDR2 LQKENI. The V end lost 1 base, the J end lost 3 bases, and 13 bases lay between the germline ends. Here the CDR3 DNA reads TGTGCCAGCTCACCACGCACCAGGGGCGGTGGAAACACCATATATTTT. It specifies CASSPRTRGGGNTIYF.

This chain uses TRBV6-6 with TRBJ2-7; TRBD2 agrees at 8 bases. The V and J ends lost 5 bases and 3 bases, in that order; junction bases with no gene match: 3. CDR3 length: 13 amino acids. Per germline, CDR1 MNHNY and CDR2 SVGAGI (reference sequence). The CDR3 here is CASSPRGDYEQYF. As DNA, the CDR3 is TGTGCCAGCAGTCCGCGGGGGGACTACGAGCAGTACTTC.

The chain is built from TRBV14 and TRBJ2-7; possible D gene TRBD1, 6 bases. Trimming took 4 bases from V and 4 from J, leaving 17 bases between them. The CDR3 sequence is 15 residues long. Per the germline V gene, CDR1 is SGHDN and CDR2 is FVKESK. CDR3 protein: CASSRPRGFGYEQYF. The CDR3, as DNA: TGTGCCAGCAGCCGCCCCAGGGGATTCGGGTACGAGCAGTACTTC.

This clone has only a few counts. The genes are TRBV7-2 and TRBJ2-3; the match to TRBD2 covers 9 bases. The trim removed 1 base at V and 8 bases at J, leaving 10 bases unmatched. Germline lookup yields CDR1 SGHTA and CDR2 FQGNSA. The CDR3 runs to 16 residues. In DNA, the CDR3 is TGTGCCAGCAGCTTAGTTCCAGCGGGGCGGGGGGGTACGCAGTATTTT. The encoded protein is CASSLVPAGRGGTQYF.

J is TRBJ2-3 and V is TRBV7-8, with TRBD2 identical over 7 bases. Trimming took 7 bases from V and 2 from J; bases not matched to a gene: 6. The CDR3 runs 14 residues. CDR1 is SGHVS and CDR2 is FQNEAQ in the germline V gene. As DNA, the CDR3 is TGTGCCAGCAACGGACTAGGCCTCACAGATACGCAGTATTTT. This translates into CASNGLGLTDTQYF.